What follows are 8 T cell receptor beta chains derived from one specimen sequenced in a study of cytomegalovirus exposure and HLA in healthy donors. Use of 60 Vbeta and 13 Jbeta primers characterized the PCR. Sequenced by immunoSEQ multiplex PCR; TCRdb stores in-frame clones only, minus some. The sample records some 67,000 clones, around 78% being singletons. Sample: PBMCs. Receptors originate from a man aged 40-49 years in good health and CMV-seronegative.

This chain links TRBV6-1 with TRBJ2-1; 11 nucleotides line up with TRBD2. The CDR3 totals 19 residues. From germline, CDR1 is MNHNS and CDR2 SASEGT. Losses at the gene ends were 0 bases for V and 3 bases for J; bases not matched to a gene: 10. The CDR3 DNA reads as TGTGCCAGCAGTGAAGCGGAGACTAGCGGGACCTTACTCTACAATGAGCAGTTCTTC. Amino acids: CASSEAETSGTLLYNEQFF.

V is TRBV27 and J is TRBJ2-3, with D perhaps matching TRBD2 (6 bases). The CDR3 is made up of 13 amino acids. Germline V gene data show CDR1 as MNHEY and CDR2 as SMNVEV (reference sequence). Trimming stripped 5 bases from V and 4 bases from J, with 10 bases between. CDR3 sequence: CASSPGTSDTQYF. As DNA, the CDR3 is TGTGCCAGCAGTCCCGGGACTTCAGATACGCAGTATTTT.

The CDR3 is CASSQPPFGGNYGYTF. CDR3 sequence (DNA): TGCGCCAGCAGTCAACCCCCATTTGGCGGCAACTATGGCTACACCTTC. This chain joins TRBV23-1 and TRBJ1-2, with D hard to call. TRBV23-1 is given ORF status, its function remaining uncertain. V lost 2 bases, J lost 2 bases, and 15 bases lay in between. The CDR3 length is 16 residues.

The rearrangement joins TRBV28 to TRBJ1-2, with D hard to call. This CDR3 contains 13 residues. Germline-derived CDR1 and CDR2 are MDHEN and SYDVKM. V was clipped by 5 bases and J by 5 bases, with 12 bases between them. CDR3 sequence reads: CASSPPTGYGYTF. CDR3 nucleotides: TGTGCCAGCAGTCCCCCCACGGGTTATGGCTACACCTTC.

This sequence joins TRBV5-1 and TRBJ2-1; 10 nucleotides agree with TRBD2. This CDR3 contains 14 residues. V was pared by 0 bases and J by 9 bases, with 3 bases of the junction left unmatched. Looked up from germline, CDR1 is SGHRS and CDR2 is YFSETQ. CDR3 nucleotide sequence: TGCGCCAGCAGCTTGGGGACTAGCGGAGGTGAGCAGTTCTTC. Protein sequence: CASSLGTSGGEQFF.

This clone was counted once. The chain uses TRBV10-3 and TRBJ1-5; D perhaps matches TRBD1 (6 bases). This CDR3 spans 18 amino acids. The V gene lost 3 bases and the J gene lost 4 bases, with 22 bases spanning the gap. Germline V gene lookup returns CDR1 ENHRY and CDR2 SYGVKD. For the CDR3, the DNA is TGTGCCATCAGTGACACTCCACTTCCACAGGGACAAAATCAGCCCCAGCATTTT. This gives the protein CAISDTPLPQGQNQPQHF.

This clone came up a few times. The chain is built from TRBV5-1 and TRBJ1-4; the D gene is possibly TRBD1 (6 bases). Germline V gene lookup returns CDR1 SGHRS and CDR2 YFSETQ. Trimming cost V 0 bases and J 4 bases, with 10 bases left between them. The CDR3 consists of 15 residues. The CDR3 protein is CASSLGDRHNEKLFF. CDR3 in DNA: TGCGCCAGCAGCTTGGGAGACAGGCATAATGAAAAACTGTTTTTT.

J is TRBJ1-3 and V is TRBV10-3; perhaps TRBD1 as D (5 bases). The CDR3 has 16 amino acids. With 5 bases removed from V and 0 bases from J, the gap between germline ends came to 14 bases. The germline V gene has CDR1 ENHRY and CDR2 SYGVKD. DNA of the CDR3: TGTGCCATCAGTTGGGGGGTCCAGGGCTCTGGAAACACCATATATTTT. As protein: CAISWGVQGSGNTIYF.